These T cell receptor beta chains were read from a single sample in a study of cytomegalovirus exposure and HLA in healthy donors. Sequenced by immunoSEQ multiplex PCR; TCRdb stores in-frame clones only, minus some. The profile shows some 240,000 clones, around 86% of them singletons. The sequencing input was PBMCs. The receptors shown here come from a woman in her late teens or twenties in good health and CMV-seropositive. CDR3s include the opening cysteine and the closing phenylalanine or tryptophan. D genes are given only for firm matches. Only part of the rows carry a size: once, few, many, or a class if the clone is expanded.

few TRBJ2-2 TRBV25-1 . CASSQQEGRSGELFF TGTGCCAGCAGTCAGCAGGAGGGGAGATCCGGGGAGCTGTTTTTT
. TRBJ2-7 TRBV10-3 . CAISEPARVYEQYF TGTGCCATCAGTGAGCCGGCCAGGGTCTACGAGCAGTACTTC
. TRBJ2-7 TRBV7-6 . CASSLGSLAPYEQYF TGTGCCAGCAGCTTAGGCTCCCTAGCGCCCTACGAGCAGTACTTC
. TRBJ2-3 TRBV6-1 . CASRNRQGGTDTQYF TGTGCCAGCAGGAACCGACAGGGAGGTACAGATACGCAGTATTTT
. TRBJ2-2 TRBV27 TRBD2 CASSRPTSGHTGELFF TGTGCCAGCAGTCGCCCAACTAGCGGGCACACCGGGGAGCTGTTTTTT
. TRBJ1-5 TRBV7-2 . CASSAGYQPQHF TGTGCCAGCAGCGCAGGGTATCAGCCCCAGCATTTT
. TRBJ2-7 TRBV23-1 TRBD1 CASSLNRGAREQYF TGCGCCAGCAGTTTAAACAGGGGGGCGAGGGAGCAGTACTTC
. TRBJ1-5 TRBV27 TRBD1 CASSSSGTGRNQPQHF TGTGCCAGCAGTTCTTCCGGGACAGGGCGGAATCAGCCCCAGCATTTT
. TRBJ2-1 TRBV10-1 TRBD2 CASSLAGNEQFF TGCGCCAGCAGCTTAGCGGGAAATGAGCAGTTCTTC
. TRBJ2-7 TRBV7-9 TRBD1 CASSTDRVNNSYEQYF TGTGCCAGCAGCACGGACAGGGTCAATAACTCTTACGAGCAGTACTTC
. TRBJ2-7 TRBV5-1 TRBD2 CASSSQLAGGLSEQYF TGCGCCAGCAGCTCCCAACTAGCGGGAGGGCTGAGCGAGCAGTACTTC
. TRBJ2-7 TRBV5-1 . CASSFSRYEQYF TGCGCCAGCAGCTTTTCCCGTTACGAGCAGTACTTC
. TRBJ2-3 TRBV19 . CASSPGTDTQYF TGTGCCAGTAGTCCGGGGACAGATACGCAGTATTTT
. TRBJ2-5 TRBV28 . CASSLFGVKRTQYF TGTGCCAGCAGTTTATTCGGGGTCAAGAGGACCCAGTACTTC
once TRBJ1-2 TRBV5-1 TRBD1 CASSLVAGGIFGYTF TGCGCCAGCAGCTTGGTAGCAGGGGGGATCTTTGGCTACACCTTC
. TRBJ1-5 TRBV10-3 . CAISGDNSNQPQHF TGTGCCATCAGTGGGGACAATAGCAATCAGCCCCAGCATTTT
. TRBJ1-3 TRBV5-4 . CASTQGLSGNTIYF TGTGCCAGCACCCAGGGGCTCTCTGGAAACACCATATATTTT
. TRBJ2-2 TRBV2 . CASSERTDTGELFF TGTGCCAGCAGCGAACGGACAGACACCGGGGAGCTGTTTTTT
. TRBJ2-7 TRBV2 TRBD2 CASNAGGYEQYF TGTGCCAGCAACGCGGGGGGCTACGAGCAGTACTTC
once TRBJ1-5 TRBV19 TRBD1 CASSTTGGYQPQHF TGTGCCAGTAGTACCACAGGGGGCTATCAGCCCCAGCATTTT
. TRBJ1-1 TRBV2 TRBD1 CASTRQGAEAFF TGTGCCAGCACCAGACAGGGCGCTGAAGCTTTCTTT
few TRBJ2-7 TRBV4-1 TRBD1 CASSLDRGTSVQYF TGCGCCAGCAGCCTCGACAGGGGAACATCGGTGCAGTACTTC
. TRBJ1-1 TRBV5-1 TRBD1 CASSTNRGVNTEAFF TGCGCCAGCAGCACGAACAGGGGTGTGAACACTGAAGCTTTCTTT
. TRBJ1-2 TRBV7-6 . CASSLGDMQGNYGYTF TGTGCCAGCAGCTTAGGGGATATGCAGGGGAACTATGGCTACACCTTC
once TRBJ2-5 TRBV5-6 . CASSLLDPGETQYF TGTGCCAGCAGCTTGCTAGACCCGGGGGAGACCCAGTACTTC
. TRBJ2-7 TRBV6-6 . CASSASDPTYYEQYF TGTGCCAGCAGCGCGTCCGACCCGACTTACTACGAGCAGTACTTC
. TRBJ1-5 TRBV4-1 TRBD1 CASSQTPDRSQGNQPQHF TGCGCCAGCAGCCAAACCCCGGACAGGTCTCAAGGCAATCAGCCCCAGCATTTT
. TRBJ1-5 TRBV2 TRBD1 CASRRTGNQPQHF TGTGCCAGCAGGAGGACAGGGAATCAGCCCCAGCATTTT
. TRBJ2-7 TRBV4-1 . CASSQEGAMAHEQYF TGCGCCAGCAGCCAAGAAGGGGCAATGGCCCACGAGCAGTACTTC
. TRBJ2-3 TRBV9 TRBD2 CASSETSGRTDTQYF TGTGCCAGCAGCGAGACTAGCGGGAGAACAGATACGCAGTATTTT
. TRBJ2-3 TRBV4-1 . CASSQAVGIPDTQYF TGCGCCAGCAGCCAAGCGGTCGGGATCCCGGATACGCAGTATTTT
. TRBJ1-5 TRBV30 . CAWGARSNQPQHF TGTGCCTGGGGGGCGCGTAGCAATCAGCCCCAGCATTTT
many TRBJ2-7 TRBV6-1 TRBD1 CASSEATGGSYEQYF TGTGCCAGCAGTGAAGCGACAGGGGGCTCCTACGAGCAGTACTTC
. TRBJ2-1 TRBV6-5 . CASSFKIGTRYNEQFF TGTGCCAGCAGTTTTAAGATCGGGACACGCTACAATGAGCAGTTCTTC
once TRBJ2-5 TRBV14 . CASSQRPGEETQYF TGTGCCAGCAGCCAGCGACCAGGGGAAGAGACCCAGTACTTC
. TRBJ1-2 TRBV27 TRBD1 CASSLNRQGKIEDGYTF TGTGCCAGCAGTTTGAACAGACAGGGTAAAATAGAGGATGGCTACACCTTC
. TRBJ2-2 TRBV27 . CASSLGQGDTGELFF TGTGCCAGCAGTTTAGGGCAGGGTGACACCGGGGAGCTGTTTTTT
. TRBJ1-5 TRBV9 . CASSQDSSNQPQHF TGTGCCAGCAGCCAAGACAGTTCGAATCAGCCCCAGCATTTT
. TRBJ1-4 TRBV6-1 . CASSRGYTTNEKLFF TGTGCCAGCAGTCGGGGGTACACAACTAATGAAAAACTGTTTTTT
. TRBJ1-5 TRBV7-2 . CASSSTGGFYSNQPQHF TGTGCCAGCAGCTCCACTGGGGGGTTCTATAGCAATCAGCCCCAGCATTTT
. TRBJ2-2 TRBV30 TRBD1 CAWEPGQGNTGELFF TGTGCCTGGGAACCGGGACAGGGGAACACCGGGGAGCTGTTTTTT
. TRBJ2-1 TRBV9 TRBD2 CASSVGREDNEQFF TGTGCCAGCAGCGTAGGCCGGGAGGACAATGAGCAGTTCTTC
. TRBJ1-5 TRBV15 . CATSRDQDTDQPQHF TGTGCCACCAGCAGAGATCAGGACACCGATCAGCCCCAGCATTTT
. TRBJ2-7 TRBV5-1 TRBD1 CASSLRGREQYF TGCGCCAGCAGCCTCAGGGGGCGAGAGCAGTACTTC
. TRBJ1-4 TRBV25-1 . CATGSVEKLFF TGTGCTACAGGGTCGGTTGAAAAACTGTTTTTT
. TRBJ2-1 TRBV7-8 TRBD1 CASSGRTGGSYNEQFF TGTGCCAGCAGCGGCCGGACAGGGGGCTCCTACAATGAGCAGTTCTTC
. TRBJ1-2 TRBV4-1 . CASSQDYSLNYGYTF TGCGCCAGCAGCCAAGATTACAGCCTCAACTATGGCTACACCTTC
once TRBJ1-1 TRBV5-1 TRBD1 CASSPGQGDTEAFF TGCGCCAGCAGCCCGGGACAGGGTGACACTGAAGCTTTCTTT
. TRBJ1-2 TRBV30 TRBD1 CAWSTPRTGGPFHGYTF TGTGCCTGGAGTACTCCACGGACAGGGGGCCCCTTCCATGGCTACACCTTC
. TRBJ2-2 TRBV11-2 TRBD2 CASIREGFVDTGELFF TGTGCCAGCATTCGGGAGGGCTTCGTGGACACCGGGGAGCTGTTTTTT
once TRBJ2-1 TRBV5-6 . CASSPIGGSNEQFF TGTGCCAGCAGCCCCATTGGAGGGAGCAATGAGCAGTTCTTC
. TRBJ2-5 TRBV4-1 . CASSLGLSGTQETQYF TGCGCCAGCAGCCTAGGCCTTAGCGGCACCCAAGAGACCCAGTACTTC
few TRBJ2-7 TRBV19 TRBD1 CASSRDRGYEQYF TGTGCCAGTAGCAGGGACAGGGGCTACGAGCAGTACTTC
. TRBJ2-5 TRBV4-1 TRBD2 CASSQVWGTSGSYTQYF TGCGCCAGCAGCCAAGTTTGGGGGACTAGCGGGAGTTACACCCAGTACTTC
. TRBJ1-5 TRBV30 . CAWSVHRGNQPQHF TGTGCCTGGAGTGTTCACCGGGGCAATCAGCCCCAGCATTTT
. TRBJ2-1 TRBV5-1 TRBD1 CASSFSRDRGYNEQFF TGCGCCAGCAGCTTCTCCCGGGACAGGGGTTACAATGAGCAGTTCTTC
. TRBJ2-1 TRBV10-2 . CASSLWENRYNEQFF TGCGCCAGCAGCTTATGGGAGAATCGGTACAATGAGCAGTTCTTC